This passage covers 3 T cell receptor beta chains from one sample sequenced in a study of T cell responses to AZD1222 COVID-19 vaccine. Clones were sequenced by immunoSEQ multiplex PCR, and TCRdb holds only the in-frame ones, with some missing. The profile shows more than 95,000 clones, approximately 88% of them singletons. The sample was peripheral blood, taken on day 0 of AZD1222 vaccination. These receptors were collected from an adult in good health.

CDR3 in DNA: TGTGCCACCAACAGGGAGGTGGGAGGCTACACCTTC. This translates into CATNREVGGYTF. The chain links TRBV10-3 to TRBJ1-2, with a possible D match to TRBD1 (6 bases). The CDR3 is 12 amino acids. The V end lost 10 bases, the J end lost 8 bases, and 17 bases lay between the germline ends. Per germline, CDR1 ENHRY and CDR2 SYGVKD.

The CDR3 region is CASIQWTSGSPEQFF. As DNA, the CDR3 is TGTGCCAGCATTCAATGGACTAGCGGGAGTCCTGAGCAGTTCTTC. The chain couples TRBV11-1 to TRBJ2-1, with 13 bases lining up with TRBD2. This CDR3 is 15 amino acids long. Germline V CDR1 and CDR2: SGHAT, FQDESV (reference sequence). V shed 7 bases and J 9 bases; nucleotides not matched to a gene: 9. Combining the CDR3 with reference TRBV11-1 and TRBJ2-1 gives the whole variable domain EAEVAQSPRYKITEKSQAVAFWCDPISGHATLYWYRQILGQGPELLVQFQDESVVDDSQLPKDRFSAERLKGVDSTLKIQPAELGDSAMYLCASIQWTSGSPEQFFGPGTRLTVL.

This chain links TRBV7-9 with TRBJ1-5, with unresolved D. Trimming cost V 4 bases and J 7 bases, with 8 bases left between them. The CDR3 totals 12 residues. Per germline, CDR1 SEHNR and CDR2 FQNEAQ (reference sequence). The CDR3 region has the DNA TGTGCCAGCAGCTCCAGCCCGCAGCCCCAGCATTTT. Protein sequence: CASSSSPQPQHF.